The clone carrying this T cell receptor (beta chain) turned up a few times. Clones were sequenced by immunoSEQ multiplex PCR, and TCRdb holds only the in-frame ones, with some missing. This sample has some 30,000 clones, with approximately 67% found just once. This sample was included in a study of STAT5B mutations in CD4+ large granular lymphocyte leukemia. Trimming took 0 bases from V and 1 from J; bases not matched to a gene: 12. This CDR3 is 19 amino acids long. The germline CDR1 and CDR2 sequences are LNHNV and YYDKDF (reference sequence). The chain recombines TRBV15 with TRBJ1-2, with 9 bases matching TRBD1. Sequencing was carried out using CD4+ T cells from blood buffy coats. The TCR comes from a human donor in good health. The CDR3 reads CATSRDRRDRVLRNYGYTF. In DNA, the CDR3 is TGTGCCACCAGCAGAGATAGGAGGGACAGGGTCCTCCGTAACTATGGCTACACCTTC. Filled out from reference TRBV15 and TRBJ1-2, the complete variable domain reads DAMVIQNPRYQVTQFGKPVTLSCSQTLNHNVMYWYQQKSSQAPKLLFHYYDKDFNNEADTPDNFQSRRPNTSFCFLDIRSPGLGDTAMYLCATSRDRRDRVLRNYGYTFGSGTRLTVV.